This TCR beta chain was documented in a study of response to subunit inactivated influenza vaccine. General study results and limits: Only a handful of new T cells, the authors suggested, are recruited with each seasonal influenza vaccination.

The germline V gene has CDR1 DFQATT and CDR2 SNEGSKA (reference sequence). The CDR3 loop spans 14 amino acids. The V end lost 0 bases, the J end lost 0 bases, and 9 bases lay between the germline ends. Only a few counts were recorded for this clonotype. The antigen remains undetermined. From the RT-PCR reads, TCRdb called clonotypes with MiXCR, one entry per CDR3 protein. The sample holds 500,000 or so distinct CDR3 sequences, 16% seen once. This chain connects TRBV20-1 to TRBJ2-7; the D gene is possibly TRBD1 (5 bases). This TCR was sampled from a man aged 45 to 75 who received an inactivated influenza vaccine. The specimen was CD4+ T cells sorted from PBMCs, collected around 25 months after vaccination. The CDR3 DNA reads TGCAGTGCTAGAGACAGGGATTTCTCCTACGAGCAGTACTTC. Amino acid sequence: CSARDRDFSYEQYF.